These 9 T cell receptor beta chains originate from one sample sequenced in a study of T-cell reconstitution after alpha-beta-depleted transplantation in children. Unique molecular identifiers were incorporated when the TCRbeta library was constructed. TCRdb re-called the PCR reads through MiXCR, storing one row per CDR3 protein. The repertoire holds 17,000 or so distinct CDR3 sequences, with roughly 12% as singletons. The specimen comprised PBMCs, mostly from graft donor cells, sampled 180 days after TCRalphabeta/CD19-depleted stem cell transplant. The receptors shown here come from a boy younger than two who had a stem cell transplant for Wiskott-Aldrich syndrome, so the T cells may come from the graft donor.

This clonotype was observed at least ten times. The chain employs TRBV27 and TRBJ2-2; D unresolved. Germline V gives CDR1 MNHEY, CDR2 SMNVEV (reference sequence). The V end lost 3 bases, the J end lost 4 bases, and 15 bases lay between the germline ends. The CDR3 totals 16 residues. The CDR3 DNA follows: TGTGCCAGCAGTTTCTACCTGGGCGTGGCCACCGGGGAGCTGTTTTTT. Its translation: CASSFYLGVATGELFF.

In this sample, this clonotype is medium-sized (0.01 to 0.1%). This sequence joins TRBV13 and TRBJ2-7; 9 positions agree with TRBD1. The germline V gene encodes CDR1 PRHDT and CDR2 FYEKMQ (reference sequence). This CDR3 spans 15 amino acids. After removal of 3 bases from V and 4 bases from J, the junction contained 7 bases not matched to a gene. CDR3 sequence reads: CASSFRDRALYEQYF. DNA of the CDR3: TGTGCCAGCAGCTTCCGGGACAGGGCTTTATACGAGCAGTACTTC.

This sequence joins TRBV7-9 and TRBJ2-1; no reliable D call. CDR1 and CDR2 (germline): SEHNR, FQNEAQ (reference sequence). This CDR3 region has 13 residues. V lost 7 bases and J 8 bases, leaving 15 bases between the germline ends. This CDR3 reads CASTTPSGDEQFF. The CDR3 DNA reads TGTGCCAGCACCACCCCCAGTGGCGATGAGCAGTTCTTC.

V gene TRBV20-1 combines with J gene TRBJ2-7; the D gene is possibly TRBD2 (6 bases). The CDR3 has 14 amino acids. Per the germline V gene, CDR1 is DFQATT and CDR2 is SNEGSKA (reference sequence). The V end lost 4 bases, the J end lost 0 bases, and 13 bases lay between the germline ends. CDR3 protein: CSAIAGTYSYEQYF. CDR3 sequence (DNA): TGCAGTGCTATAGCCGGGACTTACTCCTACGAGCAGTACTTC.

This clonotype was counted between two and nine times. The rearrangement links TRBV4-1 to TRBJ2-1; D possibly corresponds to TRBD2 (6 bases). Per germline, CDR1 MGHRA and CDR2 YSYEKL. The CDR3 consists of 16 residues. The V end was cut by 3 bases, the J end by 7 bases, with 19 bases between. The CDR3 here is CASSQVLAGKGNEQFF. CDR3 DNA sequence: TGCGCCAGCAGCCAGGTACTAGCCGGAAAGGGGAATGAGCAGTTCTTC.

The chain uses TRBV20-1 and TRBJ2-7, with D unresolved. Germline loops: CDR1 DFQATT, CDR2 SNEGSKA (reference sequence). There are 14 residues in the CDR3. V lost 3 bases, J lost 0 bases, and 12 bases lay in between. Here the CDR3 DNA reads TGCAGTGCTAGCGGAAGGGTTAGCTCCTACGAGCAGTACTTC. Translation gives CSASGRVSSYEQYF.

This sequence joins TRBV5-1 and TRBJ2-3; the D gene is possibly TRBD2 (6 bases). The length of the CDR3 is 16 residues. Per the germline V gene, CDR1 is SGHRS and CDR2 is YFSETQ. V lost 1 base and J 0 bases, leaving 12 bases between the germline ends. For the CDR3, the DNA is TGCGCCAGCAGCTTGAGCGGCGGGATGAGCACAGATACGCAGTATTTT. It encodes CASSLSGGMSTDTQYF. Complete variable domain (other parts from reference TRBV5-1 and TRBJ2-3): KAGVTQTPRYLIKTRGQQVTLSCSPISGHRSVSWYQQTPGQGLQFLFEYFSETQRNKGNFPGRFSGRQFSNSRSEMNVSTLELGDSALYLCASSLSGGMSTDTQYFGPGTRLTVL.

Ten or more counts support this clonotype. V and J are TRBV24-1 and TRBJ2-1, with 7 positions matching TRBD1. The CDR3 consists of 16 residues. Trimming took 1 base from V and 0 from J; bases not matched to a gene: 2. Germline V CDR1 and CDR2: KGHDR, SFDVKD. This CDR3 reads CATSDLWDSSYNEQFF. CDR3 sequence (DNA): TGTGCCACCAGTGATTTATGGGACAGCTCCTACAATGAGCAGTTCTTC.

In its sample, this clonotype was seen a few times. This chain uses TRBV7-8 with TRBJ2-7; TRBD2 matches at 14 bases. Germline lookup yields CDR1 SGHVS and CDR2 FQNEAQ. Losses at the gene ends were 5 bases for V and 0 bases for J; bases not matched to a gene: 9. The CDR3 contains 18 residues. CDR3: CASSPVGLAGENSYEQYF. CDR3 nucleotide sequence: TGTGCCAGCAGCCCCGTGGGACTAGCGGGAGAGAACTCCTACGAGCAGTACTTC.